This TCR beta chain is from a study of T cells in Graves' hyperthyroidism and ophthalmopathy. The study collected blood at first hyperthyroidism diagnosis, before any ophthalmopathy symptoms arose. General study results and limits: Within blood appeared most thyroid clonotypes that had expanded above 0.001.

Concerning this clonotype: The antigen is undetermined. A much larger clonotype is one base distant, so this may be a read error.

Germline-derived CDR1 and CDR2 are GTSNPN and SVGIG (reference sequence). The CDR3 is 13 residues long. Amplification yielded TCR beta CDR3 regions, with RNA transcripts as the source. First-round RT-PCR of the TCR CDR3 relied on the HTBI primer set. TCRdb analysed the multiplex PCR reads with MiXCR anew, one entry per CDR3 protein. The sample has 250,000 to 300,000 distinct CDR3 sequences; 15% are singletons. The rearrangement uses TRBV30 and TRBJ1-2; D perhaps matches TRBD1 (5 bases). This receptor was identified in a woman aged 50 to 60 with Graves' hyperthyroidism that later progressed to Graves' ophthalmopathy. Sequencing used blood. CDR3 sequence: CAWNSGTNYDYTF. Written as DNA, the CDR3 is TGTGCCTGGAACTCGGGGACTAACTATGACTACACCTTC.